This T cell receptor (beta chain) was obtained from a study of vaccination effects on CD4 cells after COVID-19. Study as a whole: PBMC were cultured at roughly 2 million per well with 9 to 10 IU/ml IL-2 and 9 to 10 ug/ml peptides.

This clone was seen more than once but under ten times. Its antigen is still unknown. The CDR3 is made up of 14 amino acids. The germline V and J ends were trimmed by 5 bases and 7 bases, with 12 bases remaining between them. Germline lookup yields CDR1 MNHEY and CDR2 SVGEGT. General study results and limits: Clonal contraction was marked in infection- and vaccine-induced clones late after vaccination. Healthy vaccine recipients' vaccine-induced clones were almost all SARS-CoV-2 mono-reactive.

A roughly ten-day culture period preceded the isolation of CD4+ T cells. Participants each got two BNT162b2 or mRNA-1273 vaccine doses. At days 3 and 7, half of the medium was exchanged for IL-2 medium. The protocol was immunoSEQ multiplex PCR, while the TCRdb copy is restricted to in-frame clones and leaves out a portion. The sample lists approximately 9,800 clones; under 80% were seen once. The TCR was taken from a human donor who received a COVID-19 vaccine. The input for sequencing was CD4+ T cells from PBMCs cultured without peptide, taken after COVID-19 vaccination. The rearrangement uses TRBV6-2 or TRBV6-3 and TRBJ1-6, with a possible D match to TRBD1 (5 bases). Here the CDR3 DNA reads TGTGCCAGCAGTCCGCGACAGTACAATTCACCCCTCCACTTT. It codes for CASSPRQYNSPLHF.